This T cell receptor beta chain was documented in a study of blood T cell repertoires in COVID-19 (dated by TCRdb to 2020 to 2022). In terms of the full investigation: Collaborator samples came from the United States, Italy and Spain and covered acute and convalescent phases of COVID-19. The dataset comprised deeply sampled blood TCRbeta repertoires from subjects exposed to, actively infected with, or recovered from COVID-19. The repertoires were released in a freely available public database meant as a resource for research on the immune response to SARS-CoV-2. Samples came from the ongoing ImmuneRACE study (first 160 participants) plus 1,254 subjects from 6 global collaborators. HLA class I and class II types, where available, came from metadata supplied by the sample provider rather than from assay-based typing. The material from the prospective study consisted of cDNA or gDNA derived from T cells, B-cell-depleted T cells, or PBMCs. Sample metadata almost always included a de-identified subject ID, COVID-19 status, age in years and sex.

Collaborating institutions collected whole blood in K2EDTA tubes following their own protocols. For TCRbeta analysis, collaborators shipped samples as frozen whole blood, isolated PBMCs, or DNA extracted from either of those sample types. TCRbeta CDR3 regions were amplified from genomic DNA by means of the immunoSEQ Assay, a bias-controlled multiplex PCR. The paper's data handling went like this. The number of nucleated cells in each sample was estimated by amplification of reference gene primers within the assay. Sequence reads were collapsed and filtered to measure the absolute abundance of every unique TCRbeta CDR3 rearrangement. For each sample, productive Simpson clonality was calculated as the square root of Simpson's diversity index across productive rearrangements. Here the immuneACCESS table is served through TCRdb, limited to in-frame sequences with V and J called. Missing clones are a known gap in these copies; in checked studies unresolved V genes cover under half, and the rest lacks a known reason. Clone size and V and J calls were adopted from that table, with D and trimming inferred from the DNA. The sample data list about 230,000 clones, and approximately 82% of these were observed just once. Under 3% of the sample is held by the ten biggest clonotypes.

On this clone itself: Its antigen is not yet known. Per-base quality was not reported, and no clone a single base away is much larger than it.

What the research found in general, with its limitations: Clinical and demographic metadata were provided uncurated, with the amount varying by source and participant.

CDR1 and CDR2 are drawn from the germline V gene: ENHRY, SYGVKD. The V end gives up 4 bases and the J end 2 bases, leaving 11 bases in the junction not matched to a gene. Spanning cysteine to phenylalanine, the CDR3 consists of 18 amino acids. CDR3 DNA is the only sequence kept; it has 54 bases, read in frame from the first base. The TCR comes from a woman aged 70-85 years with active or convalescent COVID-19. The rearrangement joined TRBV10-3 to TRBJ2-1, with TRBD2 matching 10 junction bases. Material for sequencing was peripheral blood. CDR3 sequence: CAISAGAGGLLAYNEQFF. The bases read TGTGCCATCAGTGCGGGAGCGGGAGGGCTATTAGCCTACAATGAGCAGTTCTTC.